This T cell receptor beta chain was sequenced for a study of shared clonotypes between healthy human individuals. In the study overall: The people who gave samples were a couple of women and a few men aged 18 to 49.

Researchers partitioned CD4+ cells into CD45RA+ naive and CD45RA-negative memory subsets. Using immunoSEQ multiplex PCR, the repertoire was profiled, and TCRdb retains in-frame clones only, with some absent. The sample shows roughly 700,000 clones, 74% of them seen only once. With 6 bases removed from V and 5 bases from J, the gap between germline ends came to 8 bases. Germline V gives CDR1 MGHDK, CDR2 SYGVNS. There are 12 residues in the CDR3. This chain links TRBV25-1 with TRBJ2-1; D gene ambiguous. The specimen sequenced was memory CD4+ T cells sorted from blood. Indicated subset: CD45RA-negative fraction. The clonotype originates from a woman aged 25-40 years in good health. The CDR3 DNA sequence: TGTGCCAGCAGGGGTTTTAACAATGAGCAGTTCTTC. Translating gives CASRGFNNEQFF.